A selection of T cell receptor beta chains follows, all from one sample in a study of cytomegalovirus exposure and HLA in healthy donors. Produced via immunoSEQ multiplex PCR; TCRdb's table is partial and in-frame only. This sample has about 94,000 clones; 75% to 85% occur once, and the top ten carry under 4%. The specimen was PBMCs. The receptors were gathered from a woman in her thirties or forties in good health and CMV-seronegative. Each CDR3 is given with its conserved first and last residue.

J gene: TRBJ2-5
V gene: TRBV10-3
CDR3 protein: CAISAGLTGSGDETQYF

J gene: TRBJ1-4
V gene: TRBV5-8
CDR3 protein: CASSPDRVNEKLFF

J gene: TRBJ1-6
V gene: TRBV14
CDR3 protein: CASSRMTGVNSPLHF

J gene: TRBJ1-2
V gene: TRBV7-2
CDR3 protein: CASSLDVRQGYGYTF

J gene: TRBJ1-1
V gene: TRBV7-8
CDR3 protein: CASSFSGGGNTEAFF

J gene: TRBJ2-6
V gene: TRBV19
CDR3 protein: CASSPTGRLEGSGANVLTF

J gene: TRBJ2-7
V gene: TRBV29-1
CDR3 protein: CSVEGSDRASYEQYF

J gene: TRBJ2-1
V gene: TRBV6-6
CDR3 protein: CASCSGGYNEQFF

J gene: TRBJ1-1
V gene: TRBV4-1
CDR3 protein: CASSQQTTREAFF

J gene: TRBJ2-3
V gene: TRBV7-9
CDR3 protein: CASGGLGTDTQYF

J gene: TRBJ1-5
V gene: TRBV18
CDR3 protein: CASSLYRDRVQPQNF

J gene: TRBJ1-3
V gene: TRBV9
CDR3 protein: CASSVDPGSSGNTIYF

J gene: TRBJ1-6
V gene: TRBV30
CDR3 protein: CAWSGASPLHF

J gene: TRBJ2-7
V gene: TRBV6-5
CDR3 protein: CASSYSSGGSYEQYF

J gene: TRBJ2-1
V gene: TRBV30
CDR3 protein: CAWGVDRGLEFF

J gene: TRBJ1-5
V gene: TRBV29-1
CDR3 protein: CSVGQGSGQPQNF

J gene: TRBJ2-5
V gene: TRBV27
CDR3 protein: CASTAGGGRGETQYF

J gene: TRBJ1-3
V gene: TRBV18
CDR3 protein: CASSLGTDSGNTIYF

J gene: TRBJ2-4
V gene: TRBV4-3
CDR3 protein: CASSPREDIQYF

J gene: TRBJ2-1
V gene: TRBV29-1
CDR3 protein: CSVEEQASGGGEQFF

J gene: TRBJ1-4
V gene: TRBV2
CDR3 protein: CASAVSGGLTNEKLFF

J gene: TRBJ1-2
V gene: TRBV5-4
CDR3 protein: CASSLGQDYGYTF

J gene: TRBJ2-2
V gene: TRBV7-6
CDR3 protein: CASSLGFGGGNTGELFF

J gene: TRBJ1-2
V gene: TRBV4-1
CDR3 protein: CASSHAWDREAGYTF

J gene: TRBJ2-7
V gene: TRBV29-1
CDR3 protein: CSVQGGSYEQYF

J gene: TRBJ2-5
V gene: TRBV5-1
CDR3 protein: CASSFLSPQLAGGETQYF

J gene: TRBJ2-3
V gene: TRBV7-9
CDR3 protein: CASSLFPGLTSTDTQYF

J gene: TRBJ1-1
V gene: TRBV19
CDR3 protein: CASSKLQGYTEAFF

J gene: TRBJ1-1
V gene: TRBV5-8
CDR3 protein: CATGVLNAEAFF

J gene: TRBJ2-3
V gene: TRBV18
CDR3 protein: CASSPGTGNTDTQYF

J gene: TRBJ1-2
V gene: TRBV7-2
CDR3 protein: CASSPGLPSGYTF

J gene: TRBJ1-2
V gene: TRBV27
CDR3 protein: CASSFYRGFSYGYTF

J gene: TRBJ2-7
V gene: TRBV9
CDR3 protein: CASSTGTGPGEQYF

J gene: TRBJ2-2
V gene: TRBV16
CDR3 protein: CASSPANTGELFF

J gene: TRBJ2-5
V gene: TRBV6-5
CDR3 protein: CASRIAGAETQYF

J gene: TRBJ2-1
V gene: TRBV5-1
CDR3 protein: CASSLVGGVDEQFF

J gene: TRBJ1-6
V gene: TRBV2
CDR3 protein: CASSETGDNSPLHF

J gene: TRBJ1-3
V gene: TRBV9
CDR3 protein: CASSVEGGRRSGNTIYF

J gene: TRBJ1-3
V gene: TRBV7-3
CDR3 protein: CASSLSGGFGNTIYF

J gene: TRBJ1-1
V gene: TRBV11-2
CDR3 protein: CASSLIGGTNTEAFF

J gene: TRBJ1-5
V gene: TRBV4-2
CDR3 protein: CASSSLIGNQPQHF

J gene: TRBJ2-3
V gene: TRBV5-3
CDR3 protein: CARSSGGSGDTDTQYF

J gene: TRBJ2-1
V gene: TRBV2
CDR3 protein: CASRLDRGLSSSYNEQFF

J gene: TRBJ2-5
V gene: TRBV30
CDR3 protein: CAWSRTSGGTRQETQYF

J gene: TRBJ2-7
V gene: TRBV6-5
CDR3 protein: CASGRGQPGNEQYF

J gene: TRBJ1-4
V gene: TRBV18
CDR3 protein: CASYQGGTNEKLFF

J gene: TRBJ1-1
V gene: TRBV6-5
CDR3 protein: CASNLRLTTEAFF

J gene: TRBJ2-7
V gene: TRBV2
CDR3 protein: CASMEGLGEQYF

J gene: TRBJ2-7
V gene: TRBV7-9
CDR3 protein: CASSDEEGHQQYF

J gene: TRBJ2-1
V gene: TRBV7-9
CDR3 protein: CASGLRGGSYNEQFF

J gene: TRBJ1-2
V gene: TRBV4-3
CDR3 protein: CASSQGTGLNYGYTF

J gene: TRBJ2-7
V gene: TRBV4-2
CDR3 protein: CASSQDIGGGSHEQYF

J gene: TRBJ1-5
V gene: TRBV18
CDR3 protein: CASSAGTGTLQPQHF

J gene: TRBJ1-1
V gene: TRBV5-1
CDR3 protein: CASSARGPTEAFF

J gene: TRBJ1-6
V gene: TRBV6-5
CDR3 protein: CASSYQRYNSPLHF

J gene: TRBJ1-3
V gene: TRBV7-2
CDR3 protein: CASSLVAGGGGNTIYF

J gene: TRBJ2-5
V gene: TRBV29-1
CDR3 protein: CSVFSGGGETQYF

J gene: TRBJ2-7
V gene: TRBV18
CDR3 protein: CASSPPGGTYEQYF